The present T cell receptor beta chain was sequenced within a study of blood T cells in healthy people across ages. Findings and caveats of the study: In older individuals, TCR beta diversity per million T cells was lower, falling roughly linearly with age.

Points on this clonotype: What it binds is unknown.

In germline, CDR1 is MDHEN, CDR2 SYDVKM. This CDR3 comprises 17 residues. Deletions cut 1 base from V and 0 bases from J, with 13 bases between. Extraction of total RNA produced a minimum of 5 micrograms from each sample. Using a J-beta primer mix together with a sample-barcoded 5' primer, a second PCR was run for roughly 6 to 11 cycles. Per sample, CDR3-containing paired-end reads numbered at least 2.5 million. TCRdb redid the calling of the 5' RACE reads with MiXCR, one entry per CDR3 protein. In the table there are hundreds of thousands of distinct CDR3 sequences, 56% of which are singletons. The specimen was blood. The receptor's source is a middle-aged man in good health. The chain couples TRBV28 to TRBJ2-4; tentatively, D is TRBD1 or TRBD2 (6 bases each). CDR3 protein: CASSLFGGQGAKNIQYF. CDR3 coding DNA: TGTGCCAGCAGTTTATTTGGGGGGCAGGGAGCCAAAAACATTCAGTACTTC.